This is a list of T cell receptor beta chains from one sample in a study of blood T cell repertoires in COVID-19. TCRdb keeps only in-frame clones here, not all; method: immunoSEQ multiplex PCR. The sample includes 86,000 or so clones, roughly 95% of them seen just once. The source material was peripheral blood. These receptors all stem from a human donor with active COVID-19. The donor label of this sample is uncertain. The CDR3 runs from the conserved cysteine through the conserved F or W. D genes are given only for firm matches. A row's size may be missing; if present it is once, few, many or a size class.

v_gene	abundance	j_gene	len	d_gene	CDR3nt	CDR3aa
TRBV3-1/TRBV3-2	-	TRBJ1-6	14	-	TGTGCCAGCAGCTATAGACAGAGTAATTCACCCCTCCACTTT	CASSYRQSNSPLHF
TRBV4-3	once	TRBJ1-1	13	-	TGCGCCAGCAGCCAACCAGGGTCGGCTGAAGCTTTCTTT	CASSQPGSAEAFF
TRBV15	-	TRBJ2-7	14	TRBD2	TGTGCCACCAGCACACGGGGGGTCCCGGGCGAGCAGTACTTC	CATSTRGVPGEQYF
TRBV14	-	TRBJ1-3	15	-	TGTGCCAGCAGCCAAATAAGGGGATCCGGAAACACCATATATTTT	CASSQIRGSGNTIYF
TRBV18	-	TRBJ1-5	13	-	TGTGCCAGCTCACTCGAGGTTGAACAGCCCCAGCATTTT	CASSLEVEQPQHF
TRBV21-1	-	TRBJ1-2	14	-	TGTGCCAGCAGCAAAGGGGACAGGGGGCATGGCTACACCTTC	CASSKGDRGHGYTF
TRBV25-1	-	TRBJ1-2	15	TRBD1	TGTGCCAGCAGTGCGTCGACAGGGTACGGCTATGGCTACACCTTC	CASSASTGYGYGYTF
TRBV28	-	TRBJ1-5	16	-	TGTGCCAGCAGTTTAGACAGGTGGTATAAGGATCAGCCCCAGCATTTT	CASSLDRWYKDQPQHF
TRBV7-2	-	TRBJ2-6	18	-	TGTGCCAGCATTTTCCCGCAGGGTGCGCGCTCTGGGGCCAACGTCCTGACTTTC	CASIFPQGARSGANVLTF
TRBV3-1/TRBV3-2	-	TRBJ2-7	15	TRBD1	TGTGCCAGCAGCACACAGGGGCTAAAGGCCTACGAGCAGTACTTC	CASSTQGLKAYEQYF
TRBV19	-	TRBJ1-5	14	-	TGTGCCAGTAGTCGGACAGCCACCAATCAGCCCCAGCATTTT	CASSRTATNQPQHF
TRBV3-1/TRBV3-2	-	TRBJ1-5	14	TRBD1	TGTGCCAGCAGCCCGACAGGGTTTAATCAGCCCCAGCATTTT	CASSPTGFNQPQHF
TRBV5-1	-	TRBJ1-2	16	TRBD1	TGCGCCAGCAGCTCTACCACGACAGGGGGCAACTATGGCTACACCTTC	CASSSTTTGGNYGYTF
TRBV20-1	-	TRBJ2-1	11	-	TGCAGTGCGCGCTCTGACAATGAGCAGTTCTTC	CSARSDNEQFF
TRBV28	-	TRBJ1-5	13	-	TGTGCCAGCAGTTCGACAGGTTTACAGCCCCAGCATTTT	CASSSTGLQPQHF
TRBV19	-	TRBJ1-5	12	-	TGTGCCAGTAGTACCTGGCAATCGATCCAGCATTTT	CASSTWQSIQHF
TRBV6-2/TRBV6-3	-	TRBJ1-6	13	-	TGTGCCAGCAGTTTTTCAGGCGACATGTCCCTCCACTTT	CASSFSGDMSLHF
TRBV2	-	TRBJ2-5	9	-	TGCGACACCCAAGAGACCCAGTACTTC	CDTQETQYF
TRBV4-1	-	TRBJ2-7	14	-	TGCGCCAGCAGCCAAAGGGGCCGGACCTACGAGCAGTACTTC	CASSQRGRTYEQYF
TRBV15	-	TRBJ2-5	15	TRBD1	TGTGCCACCAGCAGAAGGGGGACAGGGGTAGAGACCCAGTACTTC	CATSRRGTGVETQYF
TRBV7-9	-	TRBJ2-5	15	TRBD2	TGTGCCAGCAGCCCCGGGAGGGCAGGGAGGGAGACCCAGTACTTC	CASSPGRAGRETQYF
TRBV5-4	-	TRBJ2-4	13	-	TGTGCCAGCAGCCTCAGCAGGGGAAACATTCAGTACTTC	CASSLSRGNIQYF
TRBV19	-	TRBJ1-3	17	TRBD1	TGTGCCAGTACCTACGGCGGGGGGACAGGGTCTGGAAACACCATATATTTT	CASTYGGGTGSGNTIYF
TRBV5-8	-	TRBJ2-1	18	-	TGTGCCAGCAGCTTGGCCAATTTTGGGGGAGGCTCCTACAATGAGCAGTTCTTC	CASSLANFGGGSYNEQFF
TRBV4-1	-	TRBJ2-7	15	TRBD2	TGCGCCAGCAGCCTCCTCATGACGGGAGGATACGAGCAGTACTTC	CASSLLMTGGYEQYF
TRBV24-1	-	TRBJ2-5	12	-	TGTGCCACCAGTGATTTTGGAGGAACCCAGTACTTC	CATSDFGGTQYF
TRBV7-9	-	TRBJ2-3	14	TRBD1	TGTGCCAGCAGCTTAGGACAGGGTACAGATACGCAGTATTTT	CASSLGQGTDTQYF
TRBV14	-	TRBJ1-4	16	TRBD1	TGTGCCAGCAGCCAATTGACAGGGCGATCTAATGAAAAACTGTTTTTT	CASSQLTGRSNEKLFF
TRBV3-1/TRBV3-2	-	TRBJ2-2	17	TRBD2	TGTGCCAGCAGCCAACAAGTAGCCGGGGGGGCCGCCGGGGAGCTGTTTTTT	CASSQQVAGGAAGELFF
TRBV19	-	TRBJ1-5	18	-	TGTGCCAGTACCGGCCGGCCAAAATGGATAGGGGTGAGTCAGCCCCAGCATTTT	CASTGRPKWIGVSQPQHF
TRBV18	-	TRBJ1-1	13	-	TGTGCCAGCTCACCTCTGATCGGCACTGAAGCTTTCTTT	CASSPLIGTEAFF
TRBV5-4	-	TRBJ1-1	13	TRBD1	TGTGCCAGCAGCTTGGCCGGGACAGGAGAAGCTTTCTTT	CASSLAGTGEAFF
TRBV27	once	TRBJ1-5	14	-	TGTGCCAGCAGGACAGCTCTCGGCAATCAGCCCCAGCATTTT	CASRTALGNQPQHF
TRBV6-1	-	TRBJ2-3	17	TRBD2	TGTGCCAGCAGTGAACAACTAGCGGGGAGAACCACAGATACGCAGTATTTT	CASSEQLAGRTTDTQYF
TRBV25-1	once	TRBJ2-1	14	-	TGTGCCAGCAGTGGTGACAGAAAGTACAATGAGCAGTTCTTC	CASSGDRKYNEQFF
TRBV27	-	TRBJ2-5	14	-	TGTGCCAGCAGTAGCAGGGGTGGCCAAGAGACCCAGTACTTC	CASSSRGGQETQYF
TRBV2	once	TRBJ2-5	15	-	TGTGCCAGCACCCTAGGGGGATGGGCCGGGGCGACCCAGTACTTC	CASTLGGWAGATQYF